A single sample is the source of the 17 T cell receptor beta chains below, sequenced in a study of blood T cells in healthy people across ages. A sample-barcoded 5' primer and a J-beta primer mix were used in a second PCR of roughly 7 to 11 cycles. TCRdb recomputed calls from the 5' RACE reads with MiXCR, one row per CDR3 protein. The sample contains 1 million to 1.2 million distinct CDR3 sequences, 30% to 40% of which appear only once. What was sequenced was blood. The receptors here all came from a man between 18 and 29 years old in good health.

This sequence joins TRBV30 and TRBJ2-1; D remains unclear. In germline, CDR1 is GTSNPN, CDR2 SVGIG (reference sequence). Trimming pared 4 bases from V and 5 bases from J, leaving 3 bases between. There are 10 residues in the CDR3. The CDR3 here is CAWTDNEQFF. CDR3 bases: TGTGCCTGGACGGACAATGAGCAGTTCTTC.

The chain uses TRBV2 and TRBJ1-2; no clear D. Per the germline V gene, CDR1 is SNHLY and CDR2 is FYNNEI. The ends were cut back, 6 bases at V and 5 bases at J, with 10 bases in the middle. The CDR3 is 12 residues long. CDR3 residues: CASRAPLYGYTF. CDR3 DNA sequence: TGTGCCAGCAGAGCACCCTTATATGGCTACACCTTC.

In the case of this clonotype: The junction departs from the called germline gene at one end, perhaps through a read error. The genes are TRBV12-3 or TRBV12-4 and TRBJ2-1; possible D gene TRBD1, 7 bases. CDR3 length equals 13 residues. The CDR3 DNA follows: TGTGCCAGCAGGCGGGACAGCTACAATGAGCAGGTCTTC. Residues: CASRRDSYNEQVF.

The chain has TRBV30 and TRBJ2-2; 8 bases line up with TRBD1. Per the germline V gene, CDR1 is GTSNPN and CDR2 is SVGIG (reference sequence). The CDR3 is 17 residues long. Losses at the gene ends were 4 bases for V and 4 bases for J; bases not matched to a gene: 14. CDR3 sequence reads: CAWTLSPGQGSTGELFF. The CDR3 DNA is TGTGCCTGGACCTTGTCGCCTGGACAGGGCAGCACCGGGGAGCTGTTTTTT.

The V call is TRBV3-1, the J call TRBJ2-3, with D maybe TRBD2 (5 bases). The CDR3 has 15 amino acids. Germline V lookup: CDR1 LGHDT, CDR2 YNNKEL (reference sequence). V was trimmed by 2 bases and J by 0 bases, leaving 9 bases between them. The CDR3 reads CASSQSTGSTDTQYF. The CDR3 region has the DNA TGTGCCAGCAGCCAATCGACGGGGAGCACAGATACGCAGTATTTT.

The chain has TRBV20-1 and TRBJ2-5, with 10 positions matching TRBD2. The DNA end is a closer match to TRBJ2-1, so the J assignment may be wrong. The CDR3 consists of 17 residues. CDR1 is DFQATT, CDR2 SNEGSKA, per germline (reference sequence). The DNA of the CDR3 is TGCAGTGCTAGAGGAGAAACTAGCGGGGCCTACCAAGAGACCCAGTTCTTC. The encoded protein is CSARGETSGAYQETQFF.

CDR3 amino acids: CVTSSAGGETQYF. CDR3 nucleotide sequence: TGTGTCACATCCTCTGCGGGGGGTGAGACCCAGTACTTC. The chain couples TRBV6-2 or TRBV6-3 to TRBJ2-5; 8 bases fit TRBD2. CDR1 and CDR2 (germline): MNHEY, SVGEGT. This CDR3 spans 13 amino acids.

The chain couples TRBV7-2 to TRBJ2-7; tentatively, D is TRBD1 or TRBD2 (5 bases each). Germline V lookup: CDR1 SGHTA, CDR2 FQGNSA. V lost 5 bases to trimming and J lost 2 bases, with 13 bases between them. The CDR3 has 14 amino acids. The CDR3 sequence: CASSKPGRAYEQYF. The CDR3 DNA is TGTGCCAGCAGCAAACCGGGACGGGCCTACGAGCAGTACTTC.

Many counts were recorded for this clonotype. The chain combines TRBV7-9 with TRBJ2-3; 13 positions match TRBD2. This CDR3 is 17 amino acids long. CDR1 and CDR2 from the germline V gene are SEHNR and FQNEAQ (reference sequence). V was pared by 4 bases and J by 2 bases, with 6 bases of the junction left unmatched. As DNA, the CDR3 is TGTGCCAGCAGCTCTCCGGGACTAGCGGGGCCCACAGATACGCAGTATTTT. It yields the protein CASSSPGLAGPTDTQYF.

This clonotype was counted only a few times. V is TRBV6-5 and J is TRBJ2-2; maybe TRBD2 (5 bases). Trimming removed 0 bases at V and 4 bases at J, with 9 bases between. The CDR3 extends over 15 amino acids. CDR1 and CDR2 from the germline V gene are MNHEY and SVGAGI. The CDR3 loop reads CASSYSGRGTGELFF. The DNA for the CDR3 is TGTGCCAGCAGTTACTCAGGTCGGGGCACCGGGGAGCTGTTTTTT.

CDR3 sequence reads: CASSLNAGTVYGYTF. CDR3 in DNA: TGTGCCAGCAGCTTAAACGCCGGGACAGTCTATGGCTACACCTTC. The J gene is TRBJ1-2, the V gene TRBV7-3; the match to TRBD1 covers 7 bases. V lost 1 base, J lost 4 bases, and 6 bases stayed unmatched. Germline V gene lookup returns CDR1 SGHTA and CDR2 FQGTGA. There are 15 residues in the CDR3.

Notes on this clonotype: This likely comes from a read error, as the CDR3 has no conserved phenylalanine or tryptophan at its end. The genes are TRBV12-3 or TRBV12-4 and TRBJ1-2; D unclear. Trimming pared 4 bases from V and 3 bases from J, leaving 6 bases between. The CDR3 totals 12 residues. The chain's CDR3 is CASSSTDYGYTL. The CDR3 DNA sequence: TGTGCCAGCAGTTCGACGGACTATGGCTACACCTTA.

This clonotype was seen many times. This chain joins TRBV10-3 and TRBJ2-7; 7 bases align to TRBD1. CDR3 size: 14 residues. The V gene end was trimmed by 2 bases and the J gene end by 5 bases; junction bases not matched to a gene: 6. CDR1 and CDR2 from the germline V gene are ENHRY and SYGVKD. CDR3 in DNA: TGTGCCATCAGTGAGACGACAGGGCGTAACGAGCAGTACTTC. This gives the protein CAISETTGRNEQYF.

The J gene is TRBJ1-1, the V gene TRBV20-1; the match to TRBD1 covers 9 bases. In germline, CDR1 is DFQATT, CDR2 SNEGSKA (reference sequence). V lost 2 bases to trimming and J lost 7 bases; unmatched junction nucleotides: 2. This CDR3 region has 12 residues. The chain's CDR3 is CSARPGQGEAFF. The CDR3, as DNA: TGCAGTGCTAGACCGGGACAGGGTGAAGCTTTCTTT.

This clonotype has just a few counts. CDR3 residues: CASSLLLTAWNTEAFF. CDR3 in DNA: TGTGCCAGCAGCCTACTCTTGACCGCCTGGAACACTGAAGCTTTCTTT. The chain recombines TRBV6-2 or TRBV6-3 with TRBJ1-1; D remains ambiguous. There are 16 residues in the CDR3. Germline V CDR1 and CDR2: MNHEY, SVGEGT. V was cut by 6 bases and J by 1 base, with 18 bases left in between.

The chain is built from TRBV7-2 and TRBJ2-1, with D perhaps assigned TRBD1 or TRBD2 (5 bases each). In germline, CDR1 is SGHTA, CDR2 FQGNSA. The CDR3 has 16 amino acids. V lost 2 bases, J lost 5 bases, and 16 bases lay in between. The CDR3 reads CASSLSRDGINNEQFF. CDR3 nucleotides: TGTGCCAGCAGCTTATCCCGGGACGGGATCAACAATGAGCAGTTCTTC.

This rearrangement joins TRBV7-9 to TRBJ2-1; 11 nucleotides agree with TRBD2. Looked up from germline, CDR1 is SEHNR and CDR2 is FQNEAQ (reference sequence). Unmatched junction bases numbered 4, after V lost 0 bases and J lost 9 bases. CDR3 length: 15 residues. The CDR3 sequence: CASSLASGGEPEQFF. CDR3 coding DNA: TGTGCCAGCAGCTTAGCTAGCGGGGGGGAACCTGAGCAGTTCTTC.